This T cell receptor beta chain was identified during a study of blood T cell repertoires in COVID-19. Study background: Specimens from acute and convalescent COVID-19 originated in the United States, Italy and Spain. PBMCs, B-cell-depleted T cells, or T cells were the source of the cDNA or gDNA that made up the material.

Under the authors' procedure: Amplification with reference gene primers provided the estimates of nucleated cell counts. Here immunoSEQ multiplex PCR was the method, and the copy in TCRdb shows in-frame clones only, minus some. The D gene and trimming were derived from the DNA, and the V and J assignments and clone size from that table. The data contain roughly 87,000 clones, roughly nine tenths of them singletons. The length of the CDR3 is 12 residues. CDR1 and CDR2 (germline): SQVTM, ANQGSEA. Trimming removed 7 bases at V and 0 bases at J, with 10 bases between. The J gene is TRBJ2-7, the V gene TRBV29-1; D is perhaps TRBD1 (6 bases). The sample comprised peripheral blood. The TCR comes from a woman of 80 years or more with active COVID-19. DNA of the CDR3: TGCAGCGGCACGGACAGCTCCTACGAGCAGTACTTC. It translates to CSGTDSSYEQYF.